Listed here are 32 T cell receptor beta chains from one sample, sequenced in a study of blood T cell repertoires in COVID-19. Assay used: immunoSEQ multiplex PCR; TCRdb lists only in-frame clones, some missing. The repertoire holds around 50,000 clones, under 95% seen once, with 6.4% in the top ten. Material: peripheral blood. The origin of the receptors is a man aged 65 to 79 with active COVID-19.

This clone has just one count. The chain links TRBV29-1 to TRBJ1-1; a possible D gene is TRBD1 (5 bases). The CDR3 consists of 13 residues. Germline assignment: CDR1 SQVTM and CDR2 ANQGSEA. V lost 2 bases, J lost 4 bases, and 11 bases lay in between. The CDR3, as DNA: TGCAGCGTTGAATCGGGGGGGGTCACTGAAGCTTTCTTT. This encodes CSVESGGVTEAFF.

This clone was seen a few times. The V call is TRBV5-6, the J call TRBJ1-1, with D tentatively TRBD1 (6 bases). CDR1 is SGHDT and CDR2 is YYEEEE in the germline V gene. The CDR3 runs to 15 residues. V lost 3 bases to trimming and J lost 0 bases, with 12 bases between them. CDR3 protein: CASSSTGQMNTEAFF. CDR3 DNA sequence: TGTGCCAGCAGCTCAACAGGACAGATGAACACTGAAGCTTTCTTT.

The rearrangement joins TRBV5-5 to TRBJ2-7; TRBD1 matches at 7 bases. The CDR3 runs 17 residues. Germline CDR1 and CDR2: SGHKS and YYEKEE (reference sequence). V shed 1 base and J 0 bases; nucleotides not matched to a gene: 10. The chain's CDR3 is CASSLLPPQGSSYEQYF. CDR3 coding DNA: TGTGCCAGCAGCTTGTTACCACCACAGGGGAGCTCCTACGAGCAGTACTTC.

The chain links TRBV3-1 (or the pseudogene TRBV3-2) to TRBJ1-2, with D maybe TRBD1 (5 bases). This CDR3 has 14 residues. Between the trimmed V and J ends, which lost 4 bases and 3 bases, there was a span of 12 bases. Germline CDR1 is LGHDT and CDR2 is YNNKEL (reference sequence). The CDR3 DNA reads as TGTGCCAGCAGCCCCCGGGGGGGGGACTATGGCTACACCTTC. As protein: CASSPRGGDYGYTF.

The rearrangement uses TRBV7-9 and TRBJ2-2, with unresolved D. The germline gives CDR1 SEHNR, CDR2 FQNEAQ (reference sequence). V was cut by 1 base and J by 6 bases, with 6 bases left in between. The CDR3 extends over 13 amino acids. The CDR3 region has the DNA TGTGCCAGCAGCTTAGGGCTAGCCGGGGAGCTGTTTTTT. This codes for CASSLGLAGELFF.

V usage is TRBV19 and J usage is TRBJ1-6, with 9 bases that match TRBD1. V lost 4 bases to trimming and J lost 6 bases; unmatched junction nucleotides: 4. CDR1 and CDR2 from the germline V gene are LNHDA and SQIVND (reference sequence). This CDR3 comprises 15 residues. CDR3: CASSSLGQGNSPLHF. DNA of the CDR3: TGTGCCAGTAGTAGCCTGGGACAGGGTAATTCACCCCTCCACTTT.

The rearrangement joins TRBV10-2 to TRBJ2-7; D is unclear. CDR1 is WSHSY and CDR2 is SAAADI in the germline V gene. V shed 4 bases and J shed 3 bases, with 4 bases lying between them. The CDR3 extends over 11 amino acids. CDR3 in amino acids: CASSVRYEQYF. The CDR3 DNA follows: TGCGCCAGCAGTGTCCGCTACGAGCAGTACTTC.

The rearrangement joins TRBV9 to TRBJ2-5; no firm D call. The germline CDR1 and CDR2 sequences are SGDLS and YYNGEE. The V end lost 1 base, the J end lost 1 base, and 8 bases lay between the germline ends. The CDR3 sequence is 14 residues long. CDR3 coding DNA: TGTGCCAGCAGCGTATCCGGGTCCCAAGAGACCCAGTACTTC. Its protein is CASSVSGSQETQYF.

The V gene is TRBV28, the J gene TRBJ1-1; TRBD1 is a possible D gene (5 bases). This CDR3 is built from 15 residues. Germline CDR1 reads MDHEN; CDR2 reads SYDVKM. Trimming took off 3 bases at V and 1 base at J, with 12 bases between the two ends. The CDR3 here is CASSFSSGGNTEAFF. CDR3 DNA: TGTGCCAGCAGTTTCAGTTCGGGGGGGAACACTGAAGCTTTCTTT.

V usage is TRBV13 and J usage is TRBJ2-5, with TRBD2 identical over 11 bases. Germline CDR1 reads PRHDT; CDR2 reads FYEKMQ (reference sequence). Trimming cost V 0 bases and J 5 bases; bases outside gene matches: 5. CDR3 length: 16 residues. CDR3 sequence: CASSLGTSGVAETQYF. The DNA for the CDR3 is TGTGCCAGCAGCTTAGGGACTAGCGGGGTCGCGGAGACCCAGTACTTC.

This chain uses TRBV30 with TRBJ2-5; a possible D gene is TRBD2 (6 bases). V lost 7 bases, J lost 5 bases, and 14 bases lay in between. Looked up from germline, CDR1 is GTSNPN and CDR2 is SVGIG (reference sequence). The CDR3 has 12 residues. In nucleotides, the CDR3 is TGTGCCTTTCGGGGGATAGGGGAGACCCAGTACTTC. This encodes CAFRGIGETQYF.

The chain is built from TRBV18 and TRBJ1-1, with TRBD1 matching 9 bases. The V gene's germline CDR1 is KGHSH and CDR2 LQKENI. The CDR3 has 18 residues. The V segment lost 1 base and the J segment 1 base; nucleotides outside the gene matches: 10. The CDR3 here is CASSPLWDRVGENTEAFF. CDR3 in DNA: TGTGCCAGCTCACCACTATGGGACAGGGTGGGGGAGAACACTGAAGCTTTCTTT.

The chain recombines TRBV5-1 with TRBJ2-5; 9 nucleotides agree with TRBD1. The germline CDR1 and CDR2 sequences are SGHRS and YFSETQ. The ends lost 6 bases at V and 5 bases at J; junction bases unmatched: 14. CDR3 length equals 16 residues. CDR3 sequence (DNA): TGCGCCAGCACCCGGGTGGGACAGGGAAACTGGGAGACCCAGTACTTC. The encoded protein is CASTRVGQGNWETQYF.

The rearrangement uses TRBV30 and TRBJ1-5; TRBD1 might be the D (5 bases). The CDR3 has 14 residues. The germline CDR1 and CDR2 sequences are GTSNPN and SVGIG (reference sequence). Trimming cost V 0 bases and J 4 bases, with 10 bases left between them. The CDR3 reads CAWSVPQGNQPQHF. The CDR3 region has the DNA TGTGCCTGGAGTGTACCTCAGGGAAATCAGCCCCAGCATTTT.

V and J are TRBV6-1 and TRBJ1-2; D unresolved. Between the trimmed V and J ends, which lost 0 bases and 7 bases, there was a span of 15 bases. The CDR3 is 15 amino acids. The germline V gene encodes CDR1 MNHNS and CDR2 SASEGT. CDR3 protein: CASSEAQIQYAGYTF. For the CDR3, the DNA is TGTGCCAGCAGTGAAGCACAGATACAGTATGCTGGCTACACCTTC.

V usage is TRBV2 and J usage is TRBJ1-2; D ambiguous. V lost 6 bases and J 4 bases, leaving 18 bases between the germline ends. Germline values: CDR1 SNHLY, CDR2 FYNNEI. The CDR3 is 15 amino acids. The CDR3 bases are TGTGCCAGCAGGTTTCGTCCGTACGGCGGCTATGGCTACACCTTC. This translates into CASRFRPYGGYGYTF.

The chain has TRBV5-1 and TRBJ2-7; TRBD2 aligns across 10 bases. The germline gives CDR1 SGHRS, CDR2 YFSETQ. The CDR3 length is 16 residues. The V segment lost 2 bases and the J segment 2 bases; nucleotides outside the gene matches: 7. CDR3 sequence reads: CASSFQLAGLTYEQYF. CDR3 nucleotides: TGCGCCAGCAGCTTCCAACTAGCGGGGCTGACCTACGAGCAGTACTTC.

V and J are TRBV3-1 (or the pseudogene TRBV3-2) and TRBJ2-1, with 9 bases fitting TRBD2. Germline V gene lookup returns CDR1 LGHDT and CDR2 YNNKEL (reference sequence). The V gene end was trimmed by 1 base and the J gene end by 5 bases; junction bases not matched to a gene: 6. The CDR3 covers 16 residues. The CDR3, as DNA: TGTGCCAGCAGCCAAGGGCTAGCGGGGACAAACAATGAGCAGTTCTTC. Its protein product is CASSQGLAGTNNEQFF.

This rearrangement joins TRBV19 to TRBJ2-1; no firm D call. CDR3 size: 12 residues. CDR1 and CDR2 (germline): LNHDA, SQIVND (reference sequence). Trimming took off 3 bases at V and 4 bases at J, with 4 bases between the two ends. CDR3 nucleotides: TGTGCCAGTAGTATCTCTTACAATGAGCAGTTCTTC. It is translated as CASSISYNEQFF.

V usage is TRBV24-1 and J usage is TRBJ2-1; 10 bases are a match to TRBD2. This CDR3 comprises 17 residues. Germline CDR1 reads KGHDR; CDR2 reads SFDVKD. V dropped 5 bases and J dropped 7; count of bases not matched to a gene: 13. CDR3 DNA: TGTGCCACCAGTGCCCACGGCAGCGGGGGGGCCTTAAATGAGCAGTTCTTC. This translates into CATSAHGSGGALNEQFF.

J is TRBJ1-2 and V is TRBV10-3; 7 bases are a match to TRBD1. CDR3 size: 14 residues. Germline assignment: CDR1 ENHRY and CDR2 SYGVKD. J was trimmed by 5 bases and V by 6 bases; bases with no gene match: 9. The CDR3 loop is CAIRAVEGAYGYTF. CDR3 sequence (DNA): TGTGCCATCAGGGCAGTGGAGGGGGCTTATGGCTACACCTTC.

V and J are TRBV9 and TRBJ1-5, with D maybe TRBD1 (6 bases). The CDR3 spans 15 residues. The germline CDR1 and CDR2 sequences are SGDLS and YYNGEE. Trimming took 4 bases from V and 3 from J, leaving 14 bases between them. This CDR3 reads CASSLVDRINQPQHF. CDR3 in DNA: TGTGCCAGCAGCCTAGTAGACAGGATCAATCAGCCCCAGCATTTT.

This chain joins TRBV19 and TRBJ2-4, with TRBD2 matching 8 bases. The CDR3 length is 16 residues. V lost 6 bases, J lost 0 bases, and 7 bases stayed unmatched. Germline V lookup: CDR1 LNHDA, CDR2 SQIVND (reference sequence). As DNA, the CDR3 is TGTGCCAGTAGCCCCGGACTAGCAATAGCCAAAAACATTCAGTACTTC. This codes for CASSPGLAIAKNIQYF.

This chain connects TRBV3-1 (or the pseudogene TRBV3-2) to TRBJ1-6; 9 nucleotides match TRBD1. CDR3 length: 16 residues. Germline assignment: CDR1 LGHDT and CDR2 YNNKEL (reference sequence). The V and J ends lost 4 bases and 13 bases, in that order; junction bases with no gene match: 14. The CDR3 DNA follows: TGTGCCAGCAGCCTTGGGTCTGGGACAGGGTCCTCGCCCCTCCACTTT. It is translated as CASSLGSGTGSSPLHF.

This chain uses TRBV30 with TRBJ2-3; 10 bases are a match to TRBD2. The CDR3 sequence is 14 residues long. Trimming cost V 2 bases and J 11 bases; bases outside gene matches: 10. Per germline, CDR1 GTSNPN and CDR2 SVGIG (reference sequence). The chain's CDR3 is CAWSMASGGLEQYF. As DNA, the CDR3 is TGTGCCTGGAGTATGGCTAGCGGGGGACTGGAGCAGTATTTT.

CDR3 protein: CASSPRTGHYEQYF. CDR3 sequence (DNA): TGTGCCAGCTCACCTCGGACAGGACACTACGAGCAGTACTTC. The rearrangement uses TRBV18 and TRBJ2-7; 7 bases agree with TRBD1. Germline-derived CDR1 and CDR2 are KGHSH and LQKENI. The CDR3 consists of 14 residues. With V trimmed by 3 bases and J by 3 bases, 5 bases remained unmatched. Filled out from reference TRBV18 and TRBJ2-7, the complete variable domain reads NAGVMQNPRHLVRRRGQEARLRCSPMKGHSHVYWYRQLPEEGLKFMVYLQKENIIDESGMPKERFSAEFPKEGPSILRIQQVVRGDSAAYFCASSPRTGHYEQYFGPGTRLTVT.

This clone was seen a single time. The chain carries TRBV4-1 and TRBJ1-3; D gene unclear. The V gene's germline CDR1 is MGHRA and CDR2 YSYEKL. This CDR3 spans 15 amino acids. The ends were cut back, 0 bases at V and 2 bases at J, with 8 bases in the middle. The CDR3 nucleotides are TGCGCCAGCAGCCAAGACCGAGGGACTGGAAACACCATATATTTT. This encodes CASSQDRGTGNTIYF.

This clone was recorded once. Written as DNA, the CDR3 is TGTGCCAGCAGTCCCGGGGTAGCGGATACGCAGTATTTT. Amino acid sequence: CASSPGVADTQYF. This chain joins TRBV14 and TRBJ2-3; D possibly corresponds to TRBD2 (5 bases). Trimming cost V 6 bases and J 6 bases, with 13 bases left between them. Germline assignment: CDR1 SGHDN and CDR2 FVKESK. This CDR3 spans 13 amino acids.

The chain uses TRBV7-9 and TRBJ2-1; D ambiguous. The CDR3 extends over 14 amino acids. Trimming took off 6 bases at V and 4 bases at J, with 13 bases between the two ends. From germline, CDR1 is SEHNR and CDR2 FQNEAQ (reference sequence). The CDR3 reads CASRPVTAYNEQFF. CDR3 DNA: TGTGCCAGCAGACCAGTTACAGCTTACAATGAGCAGTTCTTC.

The rearrangement links TRBV5-1 to TRBJ1-1, with 7 nucleotides matching TRBD1. The junction had 5 bases not matched to a gene; V was cut back by 4 bases and J by 2 bases. The CDR3 covers 14 residues. Germline lookup yields CDR1 SGHRS and CDR2 YFSETQ. The CDR3 DNA follows: TGCGCCAGCAGCCTAGGGGGCATCAACACTGAAGCTTTCTTT. This codes for CASSLGGINTEAFF.

The chain recombines TRBV4-2 with TRBJ2-6; D not certain. This CDR3 has 15 amino acids. Germline V gene lookup returns CDR1 LGHNA and CDR2 YNFKEQ. With 1 base removed from V and 0 bases from J, the gap between germline ends came to 4 bases. The CDR3 here is CASSQGLSGANVLTF. As DNA, the CDR3 is TGTGCCAGCAGCCAAGGACTCTCTGGGGCCAACGTCCTGACTTTC.

The J gene is TRBJ2-2, the V gene TRBV6-5; TRBD2 agrees at 11 bases. Germline CDR1 and CDR2: MNHEY and SVGAGI. The CDR3 contains 15 residues. V gave up 6 bases and J gave up 6 bases; unmatched junction bases: 6. This CDR3 is CASRTGTSGAGELFF. DNA for the CDR3: TGTGCCAGCAGGACCGGGACTAGCGGCGCCGGGGAGCTGTTTTTT.